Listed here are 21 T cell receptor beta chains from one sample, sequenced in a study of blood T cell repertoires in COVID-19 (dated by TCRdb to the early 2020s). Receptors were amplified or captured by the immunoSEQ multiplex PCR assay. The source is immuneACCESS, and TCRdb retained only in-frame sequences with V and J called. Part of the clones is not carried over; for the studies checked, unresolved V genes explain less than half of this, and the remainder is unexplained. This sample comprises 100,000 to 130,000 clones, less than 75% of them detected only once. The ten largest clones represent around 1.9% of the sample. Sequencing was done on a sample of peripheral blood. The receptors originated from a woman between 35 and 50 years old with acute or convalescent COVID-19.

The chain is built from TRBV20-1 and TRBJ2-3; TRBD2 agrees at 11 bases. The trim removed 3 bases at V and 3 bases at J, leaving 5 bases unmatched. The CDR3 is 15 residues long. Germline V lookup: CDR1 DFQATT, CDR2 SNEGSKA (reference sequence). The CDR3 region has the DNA TGCAGTGCTAGTGGTAGCGGGGGGGGGACAGATACGCAGTATTTT. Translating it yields CSASGSGGGTDTQYF.

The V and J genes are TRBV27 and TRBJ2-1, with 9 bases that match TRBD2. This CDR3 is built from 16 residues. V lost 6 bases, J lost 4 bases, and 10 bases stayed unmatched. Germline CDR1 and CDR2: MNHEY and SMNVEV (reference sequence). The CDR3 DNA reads TGTGCCAGCAGCCCGGAGAGCGGGGGGAGATACAATGAGCAGTTCTTC. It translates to CASSPESGGRYNEQFF.

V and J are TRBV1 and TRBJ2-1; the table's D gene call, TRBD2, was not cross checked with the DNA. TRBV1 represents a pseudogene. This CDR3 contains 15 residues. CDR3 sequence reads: CTSSQDLVAVHEQFF. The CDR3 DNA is TGCACCAGCAGCCAAGATCTGGTAGCCGTACATGAGCAGTTCTTC.

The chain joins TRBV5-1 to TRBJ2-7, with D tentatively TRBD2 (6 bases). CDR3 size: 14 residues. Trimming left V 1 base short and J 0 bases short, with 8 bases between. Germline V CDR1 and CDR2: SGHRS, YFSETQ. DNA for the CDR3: TGCGCCAGCAGCTTGTCGGGGGACTCCTACGAGCAGTACTTC. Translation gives CASSLSGDSYEQYF.

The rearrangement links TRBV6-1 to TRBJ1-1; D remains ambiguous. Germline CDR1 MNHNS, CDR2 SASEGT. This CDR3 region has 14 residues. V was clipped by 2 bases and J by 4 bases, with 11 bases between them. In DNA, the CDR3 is TGTGCCAGCAGTGAAAGAGGGTCAGTCACTGAAGCTTTCTTT. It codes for CASSERGSVTEAFF.

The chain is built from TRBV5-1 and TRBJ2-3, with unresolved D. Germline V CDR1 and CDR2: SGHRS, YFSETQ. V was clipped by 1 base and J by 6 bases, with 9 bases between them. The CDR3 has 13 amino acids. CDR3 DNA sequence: TGCGCCAGCAGCTTGCTATCGAGGGATACGCAGTATTTT. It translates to CASSLLSRDTQYF.

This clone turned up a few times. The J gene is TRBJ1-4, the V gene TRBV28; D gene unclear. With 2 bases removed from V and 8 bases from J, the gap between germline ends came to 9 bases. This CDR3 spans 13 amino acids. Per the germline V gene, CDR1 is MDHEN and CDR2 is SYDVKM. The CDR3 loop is CASSLEGREKLFF. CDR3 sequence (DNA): TGTGCCAGCAGTTTAGAGGGTCGGGAAAAACTGTTTTTT. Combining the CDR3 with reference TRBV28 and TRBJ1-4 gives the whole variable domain DVKVTQSSRYLVKRTGEKVFLECVQDMDHENMFWYRQDPGLGLRLIYFSYDVKMKEKGDIPEGYSVSREKKERFSLILESASTNQTSMYLCASSLEGREKLFFGSGTQLSVL.

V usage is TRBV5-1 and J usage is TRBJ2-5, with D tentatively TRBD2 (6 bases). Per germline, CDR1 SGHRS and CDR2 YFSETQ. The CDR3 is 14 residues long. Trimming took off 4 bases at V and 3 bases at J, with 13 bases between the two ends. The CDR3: CASSGGTAKETQYF. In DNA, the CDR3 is TGCGCCAGCAGCGGGGGGACTGCTAAAGAGACCCAGTACTTC. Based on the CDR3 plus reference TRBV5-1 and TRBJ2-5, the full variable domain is KAGVTQTPRYLIKTRGQQVTLSCSPISGHRSVSWYQQTPGQGLQFLFEYFSETQRNKGNFPGRFSGRQFSNSRSEMNVSTLELGDSALYLCASSGGTAKETQYFGPGTRLLVL.

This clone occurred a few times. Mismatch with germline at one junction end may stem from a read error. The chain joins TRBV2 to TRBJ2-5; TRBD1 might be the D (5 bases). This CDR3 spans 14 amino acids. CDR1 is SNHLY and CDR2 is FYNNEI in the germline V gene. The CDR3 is CASSEGQGQGTQYF. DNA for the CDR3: TGTGCCAGCAGTGAAGGCCAGGGTCAAGGGACCCAGTACTTC.

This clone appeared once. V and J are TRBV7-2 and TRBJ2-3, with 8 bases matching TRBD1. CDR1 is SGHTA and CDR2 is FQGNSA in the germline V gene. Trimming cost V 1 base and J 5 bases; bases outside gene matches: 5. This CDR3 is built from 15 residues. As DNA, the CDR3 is TGTGCCAGCAGCTTAGAGGCAGGGGGCTTAGATACGCAGTATTTT. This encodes CASSLEAGGLDTQYF.

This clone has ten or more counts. The CDR3 is CASSSDRTFVYGYTF. The CDR3 DNA reads as TGTGCCAGCAGTTCCGACCGGACTTTTGTCTATGGCTACACCTTC. The rearrangement uses TRBV6-6 and TRBJ1-2, with D unclear. The CDR3 spans 15 residues. Trimming cost V 4 bases and J 4 bases, with 16 bases left between them. Germline CDR1 reads MNHNY; CDR2 reads SVGAGI (reference sequence).

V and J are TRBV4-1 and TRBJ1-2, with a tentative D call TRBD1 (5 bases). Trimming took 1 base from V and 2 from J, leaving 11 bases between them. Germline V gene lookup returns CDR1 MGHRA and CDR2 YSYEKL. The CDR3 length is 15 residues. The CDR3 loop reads CASSQVSGQNYGYTF. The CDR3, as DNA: TGCGCCAGCAGCCAAGTCTCAGGGCAAAACTATGGCTACACCTTC.

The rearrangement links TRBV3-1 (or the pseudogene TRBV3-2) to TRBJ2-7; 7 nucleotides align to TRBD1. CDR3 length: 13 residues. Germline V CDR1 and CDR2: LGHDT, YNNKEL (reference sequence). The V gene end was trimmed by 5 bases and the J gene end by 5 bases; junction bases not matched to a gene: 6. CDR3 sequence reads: CASSSLQGDEQYF. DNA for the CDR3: TGTGCCAGCAGCTCACTCCAGGGGGACGAGCAGTACTTC.

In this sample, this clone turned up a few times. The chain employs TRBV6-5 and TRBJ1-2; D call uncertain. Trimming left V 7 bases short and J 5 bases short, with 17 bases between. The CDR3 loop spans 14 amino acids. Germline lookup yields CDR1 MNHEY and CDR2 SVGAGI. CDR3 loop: CASTPGEARYGYTF. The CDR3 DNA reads TGTGCCAGCACCCCCGGCGAGGCGCGGTATGGCTACACCTTC.

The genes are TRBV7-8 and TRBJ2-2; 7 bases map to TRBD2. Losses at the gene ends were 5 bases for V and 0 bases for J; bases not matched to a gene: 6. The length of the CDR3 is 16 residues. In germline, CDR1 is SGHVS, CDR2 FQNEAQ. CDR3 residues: CASSLIGLANTGELFF. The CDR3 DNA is TGTGCCAGCAGCCTAATAGGACTAGCGAACACCGGGGAGCTGTTTTTT. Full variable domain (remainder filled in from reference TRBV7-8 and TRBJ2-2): GAGVSQSPRYKVAKRGQDVALRCDPISGHVSLFWYQQALGQGPEFLTYFQNEAQLDKSGLPSDRFFAERPEGSVSTLKIQRTQQEDSAVYLCASSLIGLANTGELFFGEGSRLTVL.

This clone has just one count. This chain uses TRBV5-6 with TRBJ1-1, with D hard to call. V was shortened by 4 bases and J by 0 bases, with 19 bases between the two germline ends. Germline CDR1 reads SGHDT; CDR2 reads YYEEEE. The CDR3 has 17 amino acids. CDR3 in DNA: TGTGCCAGCAGCCTACAATCTCGGAGGGCTATGAACACTGAAGCTTTCTTT. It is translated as CASSLQSRRAMNTEAFF.

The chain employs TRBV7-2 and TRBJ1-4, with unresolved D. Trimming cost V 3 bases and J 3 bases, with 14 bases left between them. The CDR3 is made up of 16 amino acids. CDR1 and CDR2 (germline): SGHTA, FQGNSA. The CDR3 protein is CASSFLTYGPNEKLFF. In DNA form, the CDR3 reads TGTGCCAGCAGCTTTTTGACCTATGGGCCTAATGAAAAACTGTTTTTT.

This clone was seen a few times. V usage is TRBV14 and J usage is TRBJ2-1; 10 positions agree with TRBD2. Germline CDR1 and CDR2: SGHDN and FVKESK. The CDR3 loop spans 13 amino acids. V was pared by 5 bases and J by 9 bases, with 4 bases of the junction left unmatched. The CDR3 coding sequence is TGTGCCAGCAGCAAATTAGCGGGGGGTGAGCAGTTCTTC. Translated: CASSKLAGGEQFF.

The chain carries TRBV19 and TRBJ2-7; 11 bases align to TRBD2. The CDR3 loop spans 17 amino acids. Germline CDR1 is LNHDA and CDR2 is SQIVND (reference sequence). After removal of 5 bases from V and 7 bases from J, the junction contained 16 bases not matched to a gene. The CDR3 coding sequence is TGTGCCAGTAGTCCCCCGGCGGTAGCGGGGGGGCCGACGGAGCAGTACTTC. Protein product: CASSPPAVAGGPTEQYF. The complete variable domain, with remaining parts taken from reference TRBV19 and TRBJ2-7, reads DGGITQSPKYLFRKEGQNVTLSCEQNLNHDAMYWYRQDPGQGLRLIYYSQIVNDFQKGDIAEGYSVSREKKESFPLTVTSAQKNPTAFYLCASSPPAVAGGPTEQYFGPGTRLTVT.

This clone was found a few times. The CDR3 DNA reads TGTGCCAGCAGTGCCCCGGAATCAGACAAGCAGTACTTC. As protein: CASSAPESDKQYF. The chain has TRBV6-2 or TRBV6-3 and TRBJ2-7; D is unclear. This CDR3 contains 13 residues. Germline V gene sequence: CDR1 MNHEY, CDR2 SVGEGT. Trimming shortened V by 5 bases and J by 8 bases, and 16 bases separated the two germline ends.

CDR3 coding DNA: TGCAGCGTCGCTTGGGCAGGGGGTTCCCAAGAGACCCAGTACTTC. Its protein product is CSVAWAGGSQETQYF. This chain links TRBV29-1 with TRBJ2-5; TRBD1 matches 7 bases. This CDR3 is built from 15 residues. Germline V gene data show CDR1 as SQVTM and CDR2 as ANQGSEA. J was trimmed by 1 base and V by 6 bases; bases with no gene match: 11.